This T cell receptor beta chain was sequenced for a study of blood T cell repertoires in COVID-19. Overall study context: Researchers got acute and convalescent COVID-19 samples from the United States, Italy and Spain.

The germline gives CDR1 ENHRY, CDR2 SYGVKD. The CDR3 spans 14 residues. J gave up 1 base and V 10 bases, and 9 bases lay outside the gene matches. This clone was seen a single time. Profiling relied on immunoSEQ multiplex PCR, and the TCRdb table lists in-frame clones only, not all of them. The top ten hold about a fifth of the sample, which has 87,000 or so clones, around 83% seen once. The chain joins TRBV10-3 to TRBJ1-1, with 7 positions matching TRBD1. The sample comprised peripheral blood. This clonotype originated in a woman at least 80 years old in a cohort sampled during active or convalescent COVID-19. CDR3 sequence reads: CATGQGQPNTEAFF. In nucleotides, the CDR3 is TGTGCCACCGGGCAGGGACAGCCGAACACTGAAGCTTTCTTT.